The TCR beta chain under discussion was sequenced for a study of CD8 T cells in ankylosing spondylitis. MiXCR, applied by TCRdb to the 5' RACE reads, yields one record per CDR3 protein. Of roughly 120,000 distinct CDR3 sequences listed, about 13% are singletons. The sample comprised blood, either unsorted or a sorted T cell fraction (not recorded which). This TCR came from a female donor with ankylosing spondylitis or in good health (not recorded which).

This CDR3 reads CASSPSGQETQYF. The CDR3 DNA reads TGTGCCAGCTCACCAAGCGGCCAAGAGACCCAGTACTTC. The J gene is TRBJ2-5, the V gene TRBV18, with D tentatively TRBD2 (5 bases). V was trimmed by 2 bases and J by 1 base, leaving 5 bases between them. Looked up from germline, CDR1 is KGHSH and CDR2 is LQKENI. This CDR3 contains 13 residues.